The 3 T cell receptor beta chains below were found in one sample sequenced in a study of read filtering for tumor transcriptome and immune sequencing. Molecular barcoded adaptors covering alpha/delta and beta/gamma chains were used on approximately 400 ng RNA. TCRdb ran MiXCR on the reads and lists one entry per CDR3 protein. The sample has 40,000 to 55,000 distinct CDR3 sequences, roughly 20% seen once. The specimen sequenced was a population of CD138-negative cells sorted from bone marrow. Every receptor here comes from a donor aged 40 or older with multiple myeloma.

At least ten counts were recorded for this clonotype. The J gene is TRBJ1-5, the V gene TRBV10-3, with D unresolved. Germline V gene lookup returns CDR1 ENHRY and CDR2 SYGVKD. V was cut by 5 bases and J by 4 bases, with 6 bases left in between. This CDR3 is built from 12 residues. CDR3 residues: CAISPGNQPQHF. DNA of the CDR3: TGTGCCATCAGTCCGGGAAATCAGCCCCAGCATTTT.

The sample holds a few counts of this clonotype. The V gene is TRBV29-1, the J gene TRBJ2-3; the D is unclear. This CDR3 contains 13 residues. V dropped 2 bases and J dropped 9 bases, with 15 bases sitting between them. Germline values: CDR1 SQVTM, CDR2 ANQGSEA. The CDR3 sequence is CSVEQADVVTQYF. The CDR3 coding sequence is TGCAGCGTTGAACAGGCTGACGTAGTAACGCAGTATTTT.

J is TRBJ2-1 and V is TRBV5-1; D unclear. CDR3 size: 12 residues. Germline values: CDR1 SGHRS, CDR2 YFSETQ. V was shortened by 10 bases and J by 8 bases, with 16 bases between the two germline ends. CDR3: CASVGGHDEQFF. As DNA, the CDR3 is TGCGCCTCTGTGGGCGGCCATGATGAGCAGTTCTTC.